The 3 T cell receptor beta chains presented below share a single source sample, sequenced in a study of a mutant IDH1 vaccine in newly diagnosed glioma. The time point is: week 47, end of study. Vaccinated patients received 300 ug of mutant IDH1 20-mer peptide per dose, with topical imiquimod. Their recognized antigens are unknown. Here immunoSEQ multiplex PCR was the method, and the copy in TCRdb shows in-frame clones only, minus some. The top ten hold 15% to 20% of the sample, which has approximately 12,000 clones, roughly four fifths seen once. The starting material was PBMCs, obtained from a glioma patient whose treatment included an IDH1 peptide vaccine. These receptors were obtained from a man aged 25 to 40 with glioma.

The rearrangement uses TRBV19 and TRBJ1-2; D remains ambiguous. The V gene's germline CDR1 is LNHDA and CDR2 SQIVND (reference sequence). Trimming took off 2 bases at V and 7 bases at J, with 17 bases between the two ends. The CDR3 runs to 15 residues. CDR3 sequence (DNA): TGTGCCAGTAGTATAAGGGCCGAGGCAGGCTCTGGCTACACCTTC. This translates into CASSIRAEAGSGYTF.

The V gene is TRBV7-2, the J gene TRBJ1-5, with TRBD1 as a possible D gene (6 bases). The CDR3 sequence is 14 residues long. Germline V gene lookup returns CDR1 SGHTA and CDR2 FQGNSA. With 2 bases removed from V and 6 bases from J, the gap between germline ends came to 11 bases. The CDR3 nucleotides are TGTGCCAGCAGCTTATCCGGGGGCATTCAGCCCCAGCATTTT. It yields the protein CASSLSGGIQPQHF.

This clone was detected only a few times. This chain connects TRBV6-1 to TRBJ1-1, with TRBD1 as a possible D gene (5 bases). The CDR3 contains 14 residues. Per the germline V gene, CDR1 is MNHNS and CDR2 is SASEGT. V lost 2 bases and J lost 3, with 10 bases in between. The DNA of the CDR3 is TGTGCCAGCAGTGAAAACGGGGGGTACACTGAAGCTTTCTTT. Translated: CASSENGGYTEAFF.